Given below is one TCR beta chain in context. Its antigen is unidentified. This entry is derived from a study of cytomegalovirus exposure and HLA in healthy donors. Amplification used 60 Vbeta primers and 13 Jbeta primers. Sequencing was performed with immunoSEQ multiplex PCR; in TCRdb, only in-frame clones are kept and a portion is missing. The sample holds approximately 92,000 clones, over 75% seen once. The study's findings and limits: Analysis performed later found 16,951 TCR beta sequences associated with HLA alleles at 0.05 false discovery rate.

The CDR3 is 16 amino acids. CDR1 MNHEY and CDR2 SMNVEV come from the germline V gene (reference sequence). Losses at the gene ends were 4 bases for V and 4 bases for J; bases not matched to a gene: 11. The sequenced material came from PBMCs. The clonotype comes from a girl aged 2 to 10 in good health and CMV-seropositive. The chain uses TRBV27 and TRBJ2-7, with 9 bases matching TRBD2. The chain's CDR3 is CASSSALAGSKYEQYF. The CDR3 DNA is TGTGCCAGCAGTTCTGCCCTAGCGGGATCTAAGTACGAGCAGTACTTC.